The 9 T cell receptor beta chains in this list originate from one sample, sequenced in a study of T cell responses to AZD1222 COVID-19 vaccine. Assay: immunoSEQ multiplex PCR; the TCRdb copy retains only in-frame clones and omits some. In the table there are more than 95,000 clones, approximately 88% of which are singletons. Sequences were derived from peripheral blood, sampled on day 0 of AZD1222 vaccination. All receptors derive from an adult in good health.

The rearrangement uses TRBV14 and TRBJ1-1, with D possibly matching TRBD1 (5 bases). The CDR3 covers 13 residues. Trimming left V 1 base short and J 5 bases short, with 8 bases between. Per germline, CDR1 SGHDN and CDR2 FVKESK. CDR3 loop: CASSQVGGTEAFF. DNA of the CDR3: TGTGCCAGCAGCCAAGTGGGGGGGACTGAAGCTTTCTTT.

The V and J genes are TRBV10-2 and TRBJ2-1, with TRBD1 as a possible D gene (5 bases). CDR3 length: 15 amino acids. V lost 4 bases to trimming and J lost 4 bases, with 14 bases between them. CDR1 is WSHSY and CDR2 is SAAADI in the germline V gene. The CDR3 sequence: CASSGYQTDYNEQFF. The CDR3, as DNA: TGCGCCAGCAGTGGATACCAGACAGATTACAATGAGCAGTTCTTC.

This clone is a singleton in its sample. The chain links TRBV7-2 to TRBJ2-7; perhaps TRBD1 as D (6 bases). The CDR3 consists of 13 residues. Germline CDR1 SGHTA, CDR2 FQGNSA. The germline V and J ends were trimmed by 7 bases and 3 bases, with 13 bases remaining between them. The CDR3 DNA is TGTGCCAGCAACATAGACAGGAGCTACGAGCAGTACTTC. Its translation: CASNIDRSYEQYF.

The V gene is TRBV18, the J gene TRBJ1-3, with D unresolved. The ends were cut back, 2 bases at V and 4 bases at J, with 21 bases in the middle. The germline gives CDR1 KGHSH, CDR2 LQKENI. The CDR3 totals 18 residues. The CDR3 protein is CASSPIGTADMGGNTIYF. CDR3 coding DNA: TGTGCCAGCTCACCAATAGGAACAGCCGACATGGGCGGAAACACCATATATTTT.

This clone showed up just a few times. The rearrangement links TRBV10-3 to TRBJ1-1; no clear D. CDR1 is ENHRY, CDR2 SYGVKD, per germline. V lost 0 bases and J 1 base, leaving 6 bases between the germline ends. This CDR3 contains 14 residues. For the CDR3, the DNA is TGTGCCATCAGTGAGTCACGGCAGAACACTGAAGCTTTCTTT. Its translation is CAISESRQNTEAFF.

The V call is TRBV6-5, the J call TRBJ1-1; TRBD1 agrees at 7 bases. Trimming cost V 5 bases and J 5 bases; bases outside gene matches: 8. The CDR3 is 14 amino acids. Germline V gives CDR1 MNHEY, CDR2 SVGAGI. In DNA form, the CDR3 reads TGTGCCAGCAGTACCCGACAGGGAGGAACTGAAGCTTTCTTT. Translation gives CASSTRQGGTEAFF.

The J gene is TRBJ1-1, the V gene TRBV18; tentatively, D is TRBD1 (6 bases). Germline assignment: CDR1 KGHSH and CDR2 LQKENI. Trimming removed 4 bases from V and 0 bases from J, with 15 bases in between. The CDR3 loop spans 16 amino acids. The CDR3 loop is CASSRSVDRLNTEAFF. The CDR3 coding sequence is TGTGCCAGCTCACGATCGGTCGACAGGCTGAACACTGAAGCTTTCTTT.

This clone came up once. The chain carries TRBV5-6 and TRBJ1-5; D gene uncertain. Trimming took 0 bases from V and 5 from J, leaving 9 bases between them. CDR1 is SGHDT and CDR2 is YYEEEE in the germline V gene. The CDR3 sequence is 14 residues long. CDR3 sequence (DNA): TGTGCCAGCAGCTTGGAAGGCGCTTATCAGCCCCAGCATTTT. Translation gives CASSLEGAYQPQHF. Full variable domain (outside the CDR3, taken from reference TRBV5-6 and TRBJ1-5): DAGVTQSPTHLIKTRGQQVTLRCSPKSGHDTVSWYQQALGQGPQFIFQYYEEEERQRGNFPDRFSGHQFPNYSSELNVNALLLGDSALYLCASSLEGAYQPQHFGDGTRLSIL.

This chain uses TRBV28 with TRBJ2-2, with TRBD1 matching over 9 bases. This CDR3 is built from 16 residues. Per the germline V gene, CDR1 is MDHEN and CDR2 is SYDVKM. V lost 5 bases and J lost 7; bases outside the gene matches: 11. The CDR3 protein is CASSPGWTGVGGELFF. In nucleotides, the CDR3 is TGTGCCAGCAGTCCTGGGTGGACAGGGGTTGGCGGGGAGCTGTTTTTT.